These 12 T cell receptor beta chains were sequenced from one sample in a study of CD8 T cells in ankylosing spondylitis. Their antigen targets remain unknown. TCRdb independently ran MiXCR on the 5' RACE reads; one entry per CDR3 protein. Of approximately 540,000 distinct CDR3 sequences listed, more than 9.5% were seen once; the top ten hold about 6.5%. Regarding the study as a whole: Characteristic of ankylosing spondylitis blood, it appeared, was a TCR beta motif comprising about 8 highly homologous variants.

Sequences were obtained from blood, either unsorted or a sorted T cell fraction (not recorded which). The source of these receptors is a male donor with ankylosing spondylitis.

The rearrangement links TRBV11-2 to TRBJ1-2; D may be TRBD1 (6 bases). Deletions cut 5 bases from V and 7 bases from J, with 14 bases between. Per germline, CDR1 SGHAT and CDR2 FQNNGV. This CDR3 is built from 13 residues. This CDR3 reads CASSAPGESGYTF. Written as DNA, the CDR3 is TGTGCCAGCAGCGCCCCAGGGGAAAGTGGCTACACCTTC.

J is TRBJ2-2 and V is TRBV2; 8 nucleotides agree with TRBD1. The CDR3 runs to 16 residues. V gave up 8 bases and J gave up 0 bases; unmatched junction bases: 8. Germline V lookup: CDR1 SNHLY, CDR2 FYNNEI. CDR3 region: CASLVRGQANTGELFF. The CDR3 DNA follows: TGTGCCAGCTTAGTTCGGGGACAGGCGAACACCGGGGAGCTGTTTTTT.

This clonotype was counted many times. The rearrangement uses TRBV5-1 and TRBJ2-1, with TRBD2 matching 11 bases. V was pared by 6 bases and J by 9 bases, with 8 bases of the junction left unmatched. The CDR3 runs to 14 residues. Per germline, CDR1 SGHRS and CDR2 YFSETQ. In nucleotides, the CDR3 is TGCGCCAGCAACCCCCTAGCGGGAGGCGTTGAGCAGTTCTTC. The encoded protein is CASNPLAGGVEQFF.

The chain combines TRBV19 with TRBJ1-2; 9 nucleotides align to TRBD1. With 4 bases clipped from V and 1 base from J, the junction kept 7 bases outside the gene matches. Germline V gene data show CDR1 as LNHDA and CDR2 as SQIVND (reference sequence). The CDR3 has 16 residues. DNA of the CDR3: TGTGCCAGTAGTAGGCCCGGGACAGGGATTAACTATGGCTACACCTTC. Residues: CASSRPGTGINYGYTF.

This clonotype was seen a few times. The chain is built from TRBV20-1 and TRBJ1-1; D remains unclear. The CDR3 totals 13 residues. Germline CDR1 is DFQATT and CDR2 is SNEGSKA (reference sequence). V lost 3 bases and J 3 bases, leaving 11 bases between the germline ends. The CDR3 region has the DNA TGCAGTGCTAGCCTGGGGAGGGACACTGAAGCTTTCTTT. It yields the protein CSASLGRDTEAFF.

Only a few counts were recorded for this clonotype. The V gene is TRBV28, the J gene TRBJ2-3; D is unclear. Per germline, CDR1 MDHEN and CDR2 SYDVKM. Trimming cost V 7 bases and J 2 bases, with 10 bases left between them. The CDR3 covers 13 residues. The CDR3 region is CASMSGATDTQYF. In DNA, the CDR3 is TGTGCCAGCATGAGTGGCGCCACAGATACGCAGTATTTT.

This chain links TRBV2 with TRBJ2-3, with a tentative D call TRBD2 (6 bases). Germline V lookup: CDR1 SNHLY, CDR2 FYNNEI. The CDR3 runs 15 residues. With 6 bases removed from V and 6 bases from J, the gap between germline ends came to 19 bases. The CDR3 coding sequence is TGTGCCAGCAGCCGCGGCGTGCGGGACCCCGATACGCAGTATTTT. This gives the protein CASSRGVRDPDTQYF.

The chain employs TRBV2 and TRBJ2-7, with TRBD2 matching over 9 bases. Germline trimming cut 4 bases from V and 2 bases from J; bases unmatched to any gene: 3. The CDR3 extends over 14 amino acids. In germline, CDR1 is SNHLY, CDR2 FYNNEI. The CDR3 protein is CASSGRTSAYEQYV. The CDR3 DNA sequence: TGTGCCAGCAGTGGGAGGACTAGCGCCTACGAGCAGTACGTC.

The chain combines TRBV12-3 or TRBV12-4 with TRBJ2-6, with 14 bases matching TRBD2. Trimming at V came to 6 bases and at J to 2 bases, leaving 3 bases not matched to a gene. The CDR3 consists of 17 residues. CDR3 protein: CASSGTSGSPGANVLTF. CDR3 bases: TGTGCCAGCAGCGGGACTAGCGGGAGTCCTGGGGCCAACGTCCTGACTTTC.

This clonotype was picked up a small number of times. One end of the junction fails to match germline, which may point to a read error. The chain recombines TRBV7-9 with TRBJ2-5, with a tentative D call TRBD2 (6 bases). There are 15 residues in the CDR3. Germline V CDR1 and CDR2: SEHNR, FQNEAQ (reference sequence). DNA of the CDR3: TGTGCCAGCAGTTTAGGCGGGGCCACGGCAGAGACCCAGTACTTC. Residues: CASSLGGATAETQYF.

This sequence joins TRBV20-1 and TRBJ1-4; no clear D gene. V lost 3 bases, J lost 3 bases, and 8 bases lay in between. The CDR3 loop spans 13 amino acids. The germline CDR1 and CDR2 sequences are DFQATT and SNEGSKA (reference sequence). CDR3 bases: TGCAGTGCTAGGGGCGGCCCTAATGAAAAACTGTTTTTT. Its protein product is CSARGGPNEKLFF.

This clonotype came up a few times. The chain joins TRBV7-2 to TRBJ1-2, with D perhaps TRBD1 (6 bases). Trimming took off 5 bases at V and 8 bases at J, with 12 bases between the two ends. The germline V gene has CDR1 SGHTA and CDR2 FQGNSA. This CDR3 has 12 residues. CDR3 sequence (DNA): TGTGCCAGCAGCCTGATCAGGGGCGGCTACACCTTC. This sequence encodes CASSLIRGGYTF.